This T cell receptor (beta chain) was observed in a study of spatial heterogeneity in lung cancer. CDR1 is SGHKS and CDR2 is YYEKEE in the germline V gene (reference sequence). Trimming took off 3 bases at V and 0 bases at J, with 16 bases between the two ends. This CDR3 is 16 amino acids long. TCRdb ran MiXCR on the 5' RACE reads and lists one entry per CDR3 protein. The table lists 28,000 or so distinct CDR3 sequences, 8.4% of them singletons. This clonotype has a handful of counts. The antigen remains undetermined. The time point was: sample taken at primary tumor resection. Whole RNA was taken from tumor, nontumor lung or frozen PBMC; it was then sequenced unsorted. Donors were fewer than 90 untreated early-stage non-small cell lung cancer patients. Whole-study results and caveats: At tumor resection, ubiquitous expanded TCRs were detected in blood more often than later.

The chain couples TRBV5-5 to TRBJ2-7; TRBD1 or TRBD2 may be the D gene (5 bases each). The source of this sequence is a female donor with early-stage non-small cell lung cancer. Sequencing was performed on PBMCs, taken at surgery. CDR3 in DNA: TGTGCCAGCAGCTGGGGCGCGGGTAGCGCCTCCTACGAGCAGTACTTC. Protein: CASSWGAGSASYEQYF.